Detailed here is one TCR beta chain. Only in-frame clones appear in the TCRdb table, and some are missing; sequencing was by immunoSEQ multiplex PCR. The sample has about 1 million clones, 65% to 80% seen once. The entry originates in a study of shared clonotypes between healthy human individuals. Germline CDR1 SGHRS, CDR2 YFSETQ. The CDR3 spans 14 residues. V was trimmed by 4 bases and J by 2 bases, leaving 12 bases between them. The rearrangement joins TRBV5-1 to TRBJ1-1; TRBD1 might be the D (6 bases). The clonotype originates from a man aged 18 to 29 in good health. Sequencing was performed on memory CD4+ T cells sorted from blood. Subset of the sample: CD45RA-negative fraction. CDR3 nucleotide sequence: TGCGCCAGCAGCACCTCGGACAGTAACACTGAAGCTTTCTTT. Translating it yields CASSTSDSNTEAFF. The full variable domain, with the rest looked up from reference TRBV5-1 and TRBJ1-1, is KAGVTQTPRYLIKTRGQQVTLSCSPISGHRSVSWYQQTPGQGLQFLFEYFSETQRNKGNFPGRFSGRQFSNSRSEMNVSTLELGDSALYLCASSTSDSNTEAFFGQGTRLTVV.